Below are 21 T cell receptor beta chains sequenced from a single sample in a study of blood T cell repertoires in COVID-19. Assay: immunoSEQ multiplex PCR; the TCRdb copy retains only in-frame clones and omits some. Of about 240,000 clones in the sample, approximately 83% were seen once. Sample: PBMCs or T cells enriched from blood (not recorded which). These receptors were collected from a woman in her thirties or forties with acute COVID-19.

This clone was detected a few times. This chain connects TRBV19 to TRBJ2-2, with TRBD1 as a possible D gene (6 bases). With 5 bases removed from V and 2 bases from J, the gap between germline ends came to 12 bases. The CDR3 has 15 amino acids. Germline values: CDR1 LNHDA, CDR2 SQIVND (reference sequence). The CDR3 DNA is TGTGCCAGTAGTGTACCAGGGGTTAACACCGGGGAGCTGTTTTTT. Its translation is CASSVPGVNTGELFF.

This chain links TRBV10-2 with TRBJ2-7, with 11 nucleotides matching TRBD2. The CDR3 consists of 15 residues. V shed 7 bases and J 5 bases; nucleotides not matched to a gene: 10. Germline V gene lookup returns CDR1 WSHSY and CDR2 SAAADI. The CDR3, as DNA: TGCGCCAGCAAAGGACTAGCGGGTATTTATCACGAGCAGTACTTC. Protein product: CASKGLAGIYHEQYF.

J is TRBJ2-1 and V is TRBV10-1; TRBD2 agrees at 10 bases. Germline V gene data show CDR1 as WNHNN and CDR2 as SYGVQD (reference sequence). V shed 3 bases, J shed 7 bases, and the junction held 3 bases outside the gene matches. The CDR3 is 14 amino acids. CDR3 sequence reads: CASSDLAGVNEQFF. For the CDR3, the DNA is TGCGCCAGCAGTGACCTAGCGGGAGTAAATGAGCAGTTCTTC.

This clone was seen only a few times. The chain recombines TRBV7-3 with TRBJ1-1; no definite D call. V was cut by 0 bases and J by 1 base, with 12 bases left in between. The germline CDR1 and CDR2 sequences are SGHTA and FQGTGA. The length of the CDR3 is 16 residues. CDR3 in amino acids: CASSLTIPSGNTEAFF. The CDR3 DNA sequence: TGTGCCAGCAGCTTAACGATTCCTTCCGGGAACACTGAAGCTTTCTTT.

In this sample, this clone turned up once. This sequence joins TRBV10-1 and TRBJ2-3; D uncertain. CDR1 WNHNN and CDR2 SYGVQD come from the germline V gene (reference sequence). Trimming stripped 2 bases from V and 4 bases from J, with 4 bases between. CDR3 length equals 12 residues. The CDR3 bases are TGCGCCAGCAGTGAGACAGCAGATACGCAGTATTTT. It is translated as CASSETADTQYF.

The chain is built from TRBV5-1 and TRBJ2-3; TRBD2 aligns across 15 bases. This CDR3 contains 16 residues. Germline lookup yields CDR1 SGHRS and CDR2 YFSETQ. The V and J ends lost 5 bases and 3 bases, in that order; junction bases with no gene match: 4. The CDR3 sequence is CASRPGTSGRTDTQYF. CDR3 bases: TGCGCCAGCAGACCTGGGACTAGCGGGAGGACAGATACGCAGTATTTT.

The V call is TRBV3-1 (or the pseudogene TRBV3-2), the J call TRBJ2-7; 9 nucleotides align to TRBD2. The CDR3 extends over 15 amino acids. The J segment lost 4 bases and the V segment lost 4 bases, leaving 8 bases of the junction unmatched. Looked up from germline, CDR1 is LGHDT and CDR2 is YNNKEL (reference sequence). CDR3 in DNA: TGTGCCAGCAGCCGCGGGCCTAGCGGGATATACGAGCAGTACTTC. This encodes CASSRGPSGIYEQYF.

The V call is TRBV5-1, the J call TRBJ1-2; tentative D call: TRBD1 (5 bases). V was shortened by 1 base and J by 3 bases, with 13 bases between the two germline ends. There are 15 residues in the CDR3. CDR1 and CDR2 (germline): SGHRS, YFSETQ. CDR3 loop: CASSLMGGLDYGYTF. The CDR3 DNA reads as TGCGCCAGCAGCTTGATGGGGGGTTTGGACTATGGCTACACCTTC.

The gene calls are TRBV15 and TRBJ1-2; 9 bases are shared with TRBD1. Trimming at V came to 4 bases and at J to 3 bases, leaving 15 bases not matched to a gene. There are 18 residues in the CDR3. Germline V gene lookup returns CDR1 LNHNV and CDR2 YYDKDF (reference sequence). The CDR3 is CATSTYPGQGIGDYGYTF. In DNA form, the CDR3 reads TGTGCCACCAGCACCTACCCGGGACAGGGTATAGGCGACTATGGCTACACCTTC.

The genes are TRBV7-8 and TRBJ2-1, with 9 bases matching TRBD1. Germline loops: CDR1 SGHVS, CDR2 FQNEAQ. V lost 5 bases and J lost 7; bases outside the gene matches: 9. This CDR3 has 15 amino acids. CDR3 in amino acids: CASSPWGQGGNEQFF. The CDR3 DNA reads TGTGCCAGCAGCCCATGGGGACAGGGCGGGAATGAGCAGTTCTTC.

Here the CDR3 DNA reads TGTGCCAGCAGCTTATGGCAGGGCACTGAAGCTTTCTTT. This encodes CASSLWQGTEAFF. V usage is TRBV7-3 and J usage is TRBJ1-1; D perhaps matches TRBD1 (5 bases). V lost 2 bases and J lost 4, with 8 bases in between. Germline V lookup: CDR1 SGHTA, CDR2 FQGTGA. The CDR3 extends over 13 amino acids.

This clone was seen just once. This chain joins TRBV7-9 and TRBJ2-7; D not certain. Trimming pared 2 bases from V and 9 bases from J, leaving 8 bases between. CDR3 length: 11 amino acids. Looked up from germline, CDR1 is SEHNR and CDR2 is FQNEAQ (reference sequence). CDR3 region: CASSLLRGQYF. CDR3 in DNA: TGTGCCAGCAGCTTACTACGAGGGCAGTACTTC.

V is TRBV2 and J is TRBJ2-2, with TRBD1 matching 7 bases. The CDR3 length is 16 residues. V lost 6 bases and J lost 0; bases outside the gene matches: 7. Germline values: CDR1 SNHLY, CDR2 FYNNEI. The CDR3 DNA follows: TGTGCCAGCAGCTTGGGACAGCAACCGAACACCGGGGAGCTGTTTTTT. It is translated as CASSLGQQPNTGELFF. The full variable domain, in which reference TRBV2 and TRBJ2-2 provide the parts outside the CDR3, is EPEVTQTPSHQVTQMGQEVILRCVPISNHLYFYWYRQILGQKVEFLVSFYNNEISEKSEIFDDQFSVERPDGSNFTLKIRSTKLEDSAMYFCASSLGQQPNTGELFFGEGSRLTVL.

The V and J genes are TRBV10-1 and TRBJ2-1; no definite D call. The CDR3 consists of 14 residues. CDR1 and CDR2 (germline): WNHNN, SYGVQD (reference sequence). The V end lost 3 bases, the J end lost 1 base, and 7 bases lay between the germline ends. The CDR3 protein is CASSDQLSYNEQFF. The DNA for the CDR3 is TGCGCCAGCAGTGATCAACTTTCCTACAATGAGCAGTTCTTC.

CDR3 bases: TGTGCCAGCACCGGGACAGGGTACTACGAGCAGTACTTC. This gives the protein CASTGTGYYEQYF. V gene TRBV12-3 or TRBV12-4 combines with J gene TRBJ2-7; 9 bases are a match to TRBD1. The CDR3 extends over 13 amino acids. V dropped 7 bases and J dropped 3; count of bases not matched to a gene: 4.

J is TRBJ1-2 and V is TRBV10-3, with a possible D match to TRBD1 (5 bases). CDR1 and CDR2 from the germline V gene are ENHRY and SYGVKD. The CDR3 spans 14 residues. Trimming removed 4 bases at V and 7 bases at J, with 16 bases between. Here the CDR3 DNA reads TGTGCCATCAGTGTGGGCAGGGAGGAGAGTGGCTACACCTTC. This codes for CAISVGREESGYTF.

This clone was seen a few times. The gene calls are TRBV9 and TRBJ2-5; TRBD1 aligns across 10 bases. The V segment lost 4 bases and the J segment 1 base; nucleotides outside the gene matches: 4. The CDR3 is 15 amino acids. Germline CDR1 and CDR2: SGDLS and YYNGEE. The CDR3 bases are TGTGCCAGCAGCTTCCGACAGGGGGCCCAAGAGACCCAGTACTTC. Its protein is CASSFRQGAQETQYF.

The CDR3 DNA sequence: TGCGCCAGCAGCCAAGGGACAGGCACTTACGTTTCACCCCTCCACTTT. It specifies CASSQGTGTYVSPLHF. The J gene is TRBJ1-6, the V gene TRBV4-1, with TRBD1 identical over 7 bases. Germline CDR1 reads MGHRA; CDR2 reads YSYEKL. The V segment lost 1 base and the J segment 9 bases; nucleotides outside the gene matches: 9. The CDR3 loop spans 16 amino acids.

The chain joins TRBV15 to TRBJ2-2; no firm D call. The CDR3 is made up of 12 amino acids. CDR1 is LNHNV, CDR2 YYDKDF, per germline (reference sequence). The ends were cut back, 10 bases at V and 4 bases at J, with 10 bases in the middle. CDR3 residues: CAIREVTGELFF. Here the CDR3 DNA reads TGTGCCATCCGTGAGGTCACCGGGGAGCTGTTTTTT.

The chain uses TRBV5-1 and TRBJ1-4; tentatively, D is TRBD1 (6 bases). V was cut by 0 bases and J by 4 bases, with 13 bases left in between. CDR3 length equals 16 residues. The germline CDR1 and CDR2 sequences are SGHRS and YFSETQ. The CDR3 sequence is CASSLAGGASNEKLFF. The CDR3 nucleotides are TGCGCCAGCAGCTTGGCTGGGGGGGCCAGTAATGAAAAACTGTTTTTT.

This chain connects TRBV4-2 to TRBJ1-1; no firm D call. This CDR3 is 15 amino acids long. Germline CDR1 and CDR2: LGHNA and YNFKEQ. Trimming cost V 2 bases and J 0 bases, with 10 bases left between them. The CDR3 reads CASSQKRGLNTEAFF. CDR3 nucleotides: TGTGCCAGCAGCCAAAAACGGGGATTGAACACTGAAGCTTTCTTT.